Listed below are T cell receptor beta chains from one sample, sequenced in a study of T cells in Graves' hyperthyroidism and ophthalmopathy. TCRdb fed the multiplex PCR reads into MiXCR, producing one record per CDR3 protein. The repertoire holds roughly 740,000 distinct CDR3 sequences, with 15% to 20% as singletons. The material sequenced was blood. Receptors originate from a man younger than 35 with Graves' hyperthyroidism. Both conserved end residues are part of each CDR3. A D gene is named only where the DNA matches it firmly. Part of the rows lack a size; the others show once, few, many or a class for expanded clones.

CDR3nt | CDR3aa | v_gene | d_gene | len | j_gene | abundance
TGCAGTGCTAGGAAGGCAGGGTCTTACGAGCAGTACTTC | CSARKAGSYEQYF | TRBV20-1 | - | 13 | TRBJ2-7 | many
TGTGCCACCAGTGGGACCGGGCGCACAGATACGCAGTATTTT | CATSGTGRTDTQYF | TRBV24-1 | - | 14 | TRBJ2-3 | few
TGCGCCAGCAAACAGGTGGGCACTGAAGCCGGGGAGCTGTTTTTT | CASKQVGTEAGELFF | TRBV5-1 | - | 15 | TRBJ2-2 | -
TGTGCCAGCAGTCCCCTTAACTATGGCTACACCTTC | CASSPLNYGYTF | TRBV28 | - | 12 | TRBJ1-2 | many
TGTGCCATCACCCCCACAGGGGCCGACGAGCAGTACTTC | CAITPTGADEQYF | TRBV10-3 | TRBD1 | 13 | TRBJ2-7 | -
TGTGCCAGTAACCGGCGGGGGTCCTACAATGAGCAGTTCTTC | CASNRRGSYNEQFF | TRBV19 | TRBD2 | 14 | TRBJ2-1 | -
TGTGCCACCGCGGTCCAGCGGGAGGGCGAAGAGACCCAGTACTTC | CATAVQREGEETQYF | TRBV24-1 | TRBD2 | 15 | TRBJ2-5 | many
TGTGCCAGCAGCTTGGTAGGAGTAGCCCCAGATACGCAGTATTTT | CASSLVGVAPDTQYF | TRBV5-4 | - | 15 | TRBJ2-3 | -
TGTGCCAGCAGCCAAGACTGGGGACAGGGAGATGCGCGTGGCTACACCTTC | CASSQDWGQGDARGYTF | TRBV3-1 | TRBD1 | 17 | TRBJ1-2 | many
TGTGCCAGCAGCCAAGATCCCTTGACAGGGGGCCATAACTATGGCTACACCTTC | CASSQDPLTGGHNYGYTF | TRBV4-2 | TRBD1 | 18 | TRBJ1-2 | few
TGTGCCAGCAGCTCTAGCGGGAGAATGGAGACCCAGTACTTC | CASSSSGRMETQYF | TRBV11-2 | TRBD2 | 14 | TRBJ2-5 | many
TGCAGTGCCCACAGGGGTAAAGAGCAGTACTTC | CSAHRGKEQYF | TRBV20-1 | TRBD1 | 11 | TRBJ2-7 | many
TGTGCCAGCAGTGAGTGGGGACAGGAGAACACTGAAGCTTTCTTT | CASSEWGQENTEAFF | TRBV2 | TRBD1 | 15 | TRBJ1-1 | few
TGTGCCAGCAGCCAAGGCGGACAGGGTTCTGGGGCCAACGTCCTGACTTTC | CASSQGGQGSGANVLTF | TRBV4-2 | TRBD1 | 17 | TRBJ2-6 | -
TGTGCCACCAGCAGCACTAACAATGAGCAGTTCTTC | CATSSTNNEQFF | TRBV15 | - | 12 | TRBJ2-1 | few
TGTGCCAGCAGAGCTTGGACTAGCGGTGACACCGGGGAGCTGTTTTTT | CASRAWTSGDTGELFF | TRBV27 | TRBD2 | 16 | TRBJ2-2 | few
TGTGCCAGCAGCGCCGGGACAGGGGCAGATACGCAGTATTTT | CASSAGTGADTQYF | TRBV9 | TRBD1 | 14 | TRBJ2-3 | -
TGCGCCAGCAGCCAAGTATCAGGGGGGCCATACGGGCAGTACTTC | CASSQVSGGPYGQYF | TRBV4-3 | - | 15 | TRBJ2-7 | -
TGTGCCAGCAGCTCCGAAGTGCCGAAGAATAGGCATGAGCAGTTCTTC | CASSSEVPKNRHEQFF | TRBV7-9 | - | 16 | TRBJ2-1 | -
TGTGCCAGCAGCCCTCCCTGGAACACCGGGGAGCTGTTTTTT | CASSPPWNTGELFF | TRBV11-3 | - | 14 | TRBJ2-2 | many
TGTGTCAGCAGCTGGACGGGCTCCTACGAGCAGTACTTC | CVSSWTGSYEQYF | TRBV5-6 | - | 13 | TRBJ2-7 | -
TGTGCCAGCAGTTCCGGACAGGCTGACACTGAAGCTTTCTTT | CASSSGQADTEAFF | TRBV6-1 | TRBD1 | 14 | TRBJ1-1 | -
TGTGCCAGCACCCTGACTAGCGGGACTCTATACAATGAGCAGTTCTTC | CASTLTSGTLYNEQFF | TRBV12-3/TRBV12-4 | TRBD2 | 16 | TRBJ2-1 | -
TGTGCCACCAGCAGAGATCGGGGGGGGAGATGGGAGACCCAGTACTTC | CATSRDRGGRWETQYF | TRBV15 | TRBD2 | 16 | TRBJ2-5 | many
TGTGCCAGCAGCCACCGCCCCTCGGGGAAGGAGGCTTTCTTT | CASSHRPSGKEAFF | TRBV6-2/TRBV6-3 | - | 14 | TRBJ1-1 | -
TGTGCCAGCAGTTTTGTCGGAGAGACCCAGTACTTC | CASSFVGETQYF | TRBV12-3/TRBV12-4 | - | 12 | TRBJ2-5 | few
TGTGCCAGCAGTGATACGAGGGTTCCGACTAATGAAAAACTGTTTTTT | CASSDTRVPTNEKLFF | TRBV7-2 | - | 16 | TRBJ1-4 | few
TGTGCCATCAGTCCGGGACAAAACTACGAGCAGTACTTC | CAISPGQNYEQYF | TRBV10-3 | - | 13 | TRBJ2-7 | -
TGCAGTGCTAGAGATCCACGACTAGCGGAAGAGACCCAGTACTTC | CSARDPRLAEETQYF | TRBV20-1 | TRBD2 | 15 | TRBJ2-5 | -
TGTGCCAGCAGCTTATCGGGGGGAGATACGCAGTATTTT | CASSLSGGDTQYF | TRBV28 | TRBD2 | 13 | TRBJ2-3 | many
TGTGCCAGCAGTCACCCGGCACATGAGCAGTTCTTC | CASSHPAHEQFF | TRBV12-3/TRBV12-4 | - | 12 | TRBJ2-1 | few
TGTGCCAGCAGTTACGGGCAGGGGTCCTACGAGCAGTGCTTC | CASSYGQGSYEQCF | TRBV6-5 | - | 14 | TRBJ2-7 | few
TGTGCCAGCAGGCGCCTTGGGGACAGGACTTACGAGCAGTACTTC | CASRRLGDRTYEQYF | TRBV13 | TRBD1 | 15 | TRBJ2-7 | few
TGTGCCAGTAGTCCCGGACGGGAGGAGCAGTTCTTC | CASSPGREEQFF | TRBV19 | - | 12 | TRBJ2-1 | few
TGTGCCACCAGTGATCCCGGACCCAGGACAGGGGGGAGCACAGATACGCAGTATTTT | CATSDPGPRTGGSTDTQYF | TRBV24-1 | TRBD1 | 19 | TRBJ2-3 | many
TGTGCCTGGAGTGTTGGGGGAGCCGTCTACGAGCAGTACTTC | CAWSVGGAVYEQYF | TRBV30 | - | 14 | TRBJ2-7 | -
TGTGCCAGCAGTTTACCCGATGTGGGATATGGCTACACCTTC | CASSLPDVGYGYTF | TRBV28 | - | 14 | TRBJ1-2 | few
TGTGCCAGCAGCTTACTTCCAGGGGGGAATTCACCCCTCCACTTT | CASSLLPGGNSPLHF | TRBV7-9 | TRBD1 | 15 | TRBJ1-6 | -
TGTGCCAGCAGTGAGACGGACAGCTCCTACGAGCAGTACTTC | CASSETDSSYEQYF | TRBV2 | - | 14 | TRBJ2-7 | many
TGTGCCAGCGGACGAAATGAGCAGTTCTTC | CASGRNEQFF | TRBV13 | - | 10 | TRBJ2-1 | -
TGTGCCAGCAGTTTACGGGGGCAGGCTGGTAACACCATATATTTT | CASSLRGQAGNTIYF | TRBV12-3/TRBV12-4 | - | 15 | TRBJ1-3 | few
TGTGCCAGCTCACCACAGGGGGTCGACTACGAGCAGTACTTC | CASSPQGVDYEQYF | TRBV18 | - | 14 | TRBJ2-7 | many
TGTGCCAGCAGTTTTGGACAGGGAGGCAATCAGCCCCAGCATTTT | CASSFGQGGNQPQHF | TRBV12-3/TRBV12-4 | TRBD1 | 15 | TRBJ1-5 | -
TGCGCCAGCAGCCAAGATTGGTACAGCCTGTCCTACGAGCAGTACTTC | CASSQDWYSLSYEQYF | TRBV4-1 | - | 16 | TRBJ2-7 | once
TGTGCCAGCAGTTACTCCCGGACAGGGGGCGCGAATGAGCAGTTCTTC | CASSYSRTGGANEQFF | TRBV6-5 | TRBD1 | 16 | TRBJ2-1 | few
TGTGCCAGCAGTTCCAGACTAGCGGGAGGCGGTTCAGAGCAGTTCTTC | CASSSRLAGGGSEQFF | TRBV2 | TRBD2 | 16 | TRBJ2-1 | many
TGTGCCAGCAGTTTAGTTCAGTTTGCTGAGCAGTTCTTC | CASSLVQFAEQFF | TRBV27 | - | 13 | TRBJ2-1 | few
TGTGCCAGCAGACCGGGACAGTTAGAGACCCAGTACTTC | CASRPGQLETQYF | TRBV28 | TRBD1 | 13 | TRBJ2-5 | many
TGTGCCAGCAGCCAAGATGTAGCGGCATCCTACGAGCAGTACTTC | CASSQDVAASYEQYF | TRBV3-1 | - | 15 | TRBJ2-7 | many
TGCAGTGTTATGGACCCCGCAAGGAACAATGAGCAGTTCTTC | CSVMDPARNNEQFF | TRBV20-1 | - | 14 | TRBJ2-1 | many
TGTGCCAGCAACTACGGGCAGGGACTTAATTCACCCCTCCACTTT | CASNYGQGLNSPLHF | TRBV28 | - | 15 | TRBJ1-6 | few
TGCAGCCCCTCAGATTGGAGACAGGGGGCCGGAGATACGCAGTATTTT | CSPSDWRQGAGDTQYF | TRBV20-1 | TRBD1 | 16 | TRBJ2-3 | few
TGCAGTGCTAGAAAGGACAGGGGGTGGGGCGAGCAGTACTTC | CSARKDRGWGEQYF | TRBV20-1 | TRBD1 | 14 | TRBJ2-7 | few